The 6 T cell receptor beta chains given below trace back to one sample, sequenced in a study of T cell repertoires in cytomegalovirus infection. TCRdb fed the reads into MiXCR, producing one record per CDR3 protein. This sample yields about 150,000 distinct CDR3 sequences, of which roughly 15% are seen a single time; 18% belongs to the top ten. The sequencing input was CD8+ T cells from PBMCs. The source of these receptors is a human donor in good health (CMV status not recorded). Some clones in this sample may be carry-over from other donors' samples.

This clonotype was observed a few times. This chain uses TRBV5-1 with TRBJ2-7; 14 bases map to TRBD2. The CDR3 runs to 17 residues. The V gene end was trimmed by 1 base and the J gene end by 3 bases; junction bases not matched to a gene: 6. In germline, CDR1 is SGHRS, CDR2 YFSETQ. The CDR3, as DNA: TGCGCCAGCAGCTTGTCGACTAGCGGGAGGGACTACTACGAGCAGTACTTC. Its translation is CASSLSTSGRDYYEQYF. Drawing the rest from reference TRBV5-1 and TRBJ2-7, the complete variable domain is KAGVTQTPRYLIKTRGQQVTLSCSPISGHRSVSWYQQTPGQGLQFLFEYFSETQRNKGNFPGRFSGRQFSNSRSEMNVSTLELGDSALYLCASSLSTSGRDYYEQYFGPGTRLTVT.

This clonotype was counted only a few times. The chain recombines TRBV7-9 with TRBJ2-7; no clear D gene. Germline CDR1 is SEHNR and CDR2 is FQNEAQ (reference sequence). The CDR3 loop spans 15 amino acids. V gave up 5 bases and J gave up 0 bases, with 14 bases separating them. CDR3 coding DNA: TGTGCCAGCAGCCTGGGCGGCTATCCCTCCTACGAGCAGTACTTC. Translated: CASSLGGYPSYEQYF.

The chain uses TRBV11-2 and TRBJ2-7; perhaps TRBD2 as D (5 bases). CDR3 size: 12 residues. The V and J ends lost 3 bases and 3 bases respectively, with 6 bases between them. Germline V gene lookup returns CDR1 SGHAT and CDR2 FQNNGV. The CDR3 nucleotides read TGTGCCAGCAGCTTTGAGGGCTACGAGCAGTACTTC. This translates into CASSFEGYEQYF.

Comments on this clonotype: A much larger clone differs from this one at a single base, so this may be a read error. The J gene is TRBJ2-7, the V gene TRBV7-2, with 8 bases matching TRBD2. Trimming at V came to 0 bases and at J to 2 bases, leaving 3 bases not matched to a gene. The CDR3 is 15 residues long. The germline V gene has CDR1 SGHTA and CDR2 FQGNSA. This CDR3 is CTSSLASGGPYEQYF. The CDR3 DNA follows: TGTACCAGCAGCTTAGCATCGGGAGGGCCCTACGAGCAGTACTTC.

The V call is TRBV29-1, the J call TRBJ2-1; D unresolved. V was cut by 3 bases and J by 10 bases, with 7 bases left in between. Germline V gene sequence: CDR1 SQVTM, CDR2 ANQGSEA. The CDR3 is 10 amino acids. The CDR3, as DNA: TGCAGCGTTGACTGGAACGAGCAGTTCTTC. Protein: CSVDWNEQFF.

The sample holds a few counts of this clonotype. CDR3 DNA: TGTGCCAGCAGCTTTGAGATGGTCTCCTACAATGAGCAGTTCTTC. Encoded protein: CASSFEMVSYNEQFF. This chain joins TRBV11-2 and TRBJ2-1; no clear D. This CDR3 has 15 amino acids. Per germline, CDR1 SGHAT and CDR2 FQNNGV. The germline V and J ends were trimmed by 3 bases and 0 bases, with 9 bases remaining between them.